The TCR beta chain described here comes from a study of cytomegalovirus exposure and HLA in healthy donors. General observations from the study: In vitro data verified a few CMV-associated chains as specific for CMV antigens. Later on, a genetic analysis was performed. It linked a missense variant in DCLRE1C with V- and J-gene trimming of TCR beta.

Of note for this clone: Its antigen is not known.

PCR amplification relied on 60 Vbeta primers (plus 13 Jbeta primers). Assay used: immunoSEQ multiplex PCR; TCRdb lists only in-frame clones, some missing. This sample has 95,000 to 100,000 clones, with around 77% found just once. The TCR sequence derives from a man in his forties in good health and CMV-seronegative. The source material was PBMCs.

In nucleotides, the CDR3 is TGTGCCAGCAGCTTAACTTCTAGCGGGAGGGCCCACGAGCAGTACTTC. Its protein is CASSLTSSGRAHEQYF. This rearrangement joins TRBV11-3 to TRBJ2-7; 12 bases align to TRBD2. J gave up 5 bases and V 2 bases, and 7 bases lay outside the gene matches. CDR3 length equals 16 residues. CDR1 is SGHNT and CDR2 is YENEEA in the germline V gene.